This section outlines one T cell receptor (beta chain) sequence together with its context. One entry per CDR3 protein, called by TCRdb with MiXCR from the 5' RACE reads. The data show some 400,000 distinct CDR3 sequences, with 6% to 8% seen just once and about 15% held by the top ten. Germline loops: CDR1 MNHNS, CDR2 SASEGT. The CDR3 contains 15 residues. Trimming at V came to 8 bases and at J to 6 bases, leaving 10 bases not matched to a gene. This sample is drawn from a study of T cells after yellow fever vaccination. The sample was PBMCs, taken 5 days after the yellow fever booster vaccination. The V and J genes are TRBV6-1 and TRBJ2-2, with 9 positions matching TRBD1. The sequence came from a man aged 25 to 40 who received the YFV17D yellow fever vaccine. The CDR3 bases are TGTGCCAGCCGTGCCGGGACAGGGTTATCCGGGGAGCTGTTTTTT. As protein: CASRAGTGLSGELFF.